This TCR beta chain appears in the sequencing data of a study of blood T cells in healthy people across ages. Trimming removed 1 base from V and 3 bases from J; junction bases left unmatched: 8. The CDR3 sequence is 17 residues long. The V gene's germline CDR1 is LGHNA and CDR2 YSLEER. The use of a sample-barcoded 5' primer and a J-beta primer mix characterized a second PCR of about 6 to 11 cycles. TCRdb reprocessed the 5' RACE reads via MiXCR and lists one record per CDR3 protein. Here the sample spans 1,300,000 or so distinct CDR3 sequences, around 59% being singletons. V is TRBV4-3 and J is TRBJ2-7, with 11 bases that match TRBD1. Sequences were obtained from blood. The sequence was collected from a man in his late teens or twenties in good health. CDR3 DNA sequence: TGCGCCAGCAGCCAAGCCCAATTCGGGACAGGGGGCTACGAGCAGTACTTC. This sequence encodes CASSQAQFGTGGYEQYF.